The TCR beta chain described here comes from a study of regulatory T cells in long-lasting Graves disease. Study information: Antithyroid drug use was under 3 months in newly diagnosed Graves' patients.

V shed 5 bases and J shed 3 bases, with 13 bases lying between them. The CDR3 runs 14 residues. CDR1 and CDR2 (germline): MNHEY, SMNVEV (reference sequence). According to the study, TCR beta libraries were built with iRepertoire HTBI primers and CDR3-region Arm-PCR. From the multiplex PCR reads, TCRdb called clonotypes with MiXCR, one entry per CDR3 protein. The table includes 370,000 or so distinct CDR3 sequences, around 15% detected once. This clonotype showed up many times. The antigen is undetermined. The time point here: newly diagnosed GD, antithyroid drugs for less than 3 months. After RNA was extracted from PBMCs, the TCR library was made from it. Study results and caveats: Thyroid tissue was not sampled; only peripheral blood was.

Another study also made use of these data, one on T cells in Graves' hyperthyroidism and ophthalmopathy. Turning to that study: Also found in blood were most expanded thyroid clonotypes above 0.001.

V and J are TRBV27 and TRBJ1-1; the D is unclear. Sequences were derived from peripheral blood mononuclear cells (PBMCs), sampled at new diagnosis, from a patient treated with antithyroid drugs. The receptor was isolated from a woman younger than 30 with Graves disease. The CDR3 loop reads CASSPTARDTEAFF. Written as DNA, the CDR3 is TGTGCCAGCAGTCCCACCGCCCGGGACACTGAAGCTTTCTTT.